The clone carrying this TCR beta chain showed up just once. The CDR3 covers 14 residues. The germline V and J ends were trimmed by 4 bases and 5 bases, with 14 bases remaining between them. Looked up from germline, CDR1 is SGDLS and CDR2 is YYNGEE. Cells were sorted from thawed PBMC rested overnight and stained with GMM-loaded CD1B tetramer, viability dye and anti-CD3. CD1B tetramers were loaded with Rhodococcus equi-derived C32 glucose monomycolate. PBMC for tetramer sorting were first depleted of CD14-expressing monocytes. The sample belongs to a study of T cells in tuberculosis. General study points: Low-affinity CD1B-GMM tetramer-binding T cells may have been missed.

Chain pairing is unknown; alpha and beta were sequenced separately. TCRdb's copy holds only in-frame clones and misses some; the assay was immunoSEQ multiplex PCR. Of 80,000 to 90,000 clones in the sample, approximately 90% were seen once. The chain links TRBV9 to TRBJ2-3; tentatively, D is TRBD2 (6 bases). This receptor was taken from an adult woman with latent tuberculosis. Sequencing used CD1b-GMM tetramer-negative cells sorted from PBMCs. CDR3 in DNA: TGTGCCAGCAGCCCAGCGGGTTGGATAGATACGCAGTATTTT. This sequence encodes CASSPAGWIDTQYF.